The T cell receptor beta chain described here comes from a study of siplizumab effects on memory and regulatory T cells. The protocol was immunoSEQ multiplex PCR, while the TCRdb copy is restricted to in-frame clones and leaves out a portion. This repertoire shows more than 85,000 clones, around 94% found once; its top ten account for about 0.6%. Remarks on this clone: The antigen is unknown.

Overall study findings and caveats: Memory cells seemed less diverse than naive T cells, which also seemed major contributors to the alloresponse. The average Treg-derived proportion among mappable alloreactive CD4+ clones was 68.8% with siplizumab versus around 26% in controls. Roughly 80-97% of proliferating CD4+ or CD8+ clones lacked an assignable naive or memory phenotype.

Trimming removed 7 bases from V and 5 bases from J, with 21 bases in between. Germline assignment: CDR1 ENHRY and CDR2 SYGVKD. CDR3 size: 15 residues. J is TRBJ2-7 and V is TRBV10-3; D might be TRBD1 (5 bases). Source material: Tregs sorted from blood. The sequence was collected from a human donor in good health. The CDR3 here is CAIKAVRGIPHEQYF. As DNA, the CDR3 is TGTGCCATCAAGGCCGTAAGGGGAATCCCGCACGAGCAGTACTTC.